These 30 T cell receptor beta chains came from one sample sequenced in a study of cytomegalovirus exposure and HLA in healthy donors. Here immunoSEQ multiplex PCR was the method, and the copy in TCRdb shows in-frame clones only, minus some. The sample has a few hundred thousand clones, 65% to 85% seen once. The specimen sequenced was PBMCs. Receptor source: a woman aged 30 to 39 in good health and CMV-seropositive.

To note about this clone: The identical CDR3 is also encoded by other nucleotide sequences in the sample. This sequence joins TRBV30 and TRBJ2-7; D remains ambiguous. CDR3 length: 12 residues. From germline, CDR1 is GTSNPN and CDR2 SVGIG (reference sequence). The V and J ends lost 0 bases and 4 bases respectively, with 7 bases between them. CDR3 sequence reads: CAWSVSRYEQYF. Here the CDR3 DNA reads TGTGCCTGGAGTGTAAGTCGATACGAGCAGTACTTC.

The rearrangement uses TRBV5-1 and TRBJ2-2; D is unresolved. V lost 0 bases and J lost 9, with 9 bases in between. In germline, CDR1 is SGHRS, CDR2 YFSETQ. The CDR3 covers 13 residues. This CDR3 is CASSLAWGRELFF. The CDR3 DNA follows: TGCGCCAGCAGCTTGGCCTGGGGAAGGGAGCTGTTTTTT.

This chain joins TRBV2 and TRBJ1-2; D unresolved. The CDR3 consists of 13 residues. CDR1 is SNHLY and CDR2 is FYNNEI in the germline V gene. V was shortened by 4 bases and J by 3 bases, with 9 bases between the two germline ends. CDR3 residues: CASSVRTDYGYTF. Here the CDR3 DNA reads TGTGCCAGCAGTGTAAGAACGGACTATGGCTACACCTTC.

This clone was seen a single time. The chain carries TRBV20-1 and TRBJ1-4; D uncertain. The CDR3 is 11 residues long. V lost 3 bases, J lost 8 bases, and 7 bases lay in between. CDR1 is DFQATT, CDR2 SNEGSKA, per germline (reference sequence). CDR3 loop: CSASREEKLFF. The CDR3 coding sequence is TGCAGTGCTAGCCGGGAGGAAAAACTGTTTTTT.

This CDR3 reads CATSRDWTAPHQPQHF. The CDR3 bases are TGTGCCACCAGCAGAGACTGGACCGCCCCTCATCAGCCCCAGCATTTT. This chain links TRBV15 with TRBJ1-5, with D unresolved. Germline V gene sequence: CDR1 LNHNV, CDR2 YYDKDF (reference sequence). The CDR3 runs 16 residues. Trimming took off 0 bases at V and 5 bases at J, with 14 bases between the two ends.

The chain combines TRBV30 with TRBJ1-1, with D uncertain. The length of the CDR3 is 11 residues. V shed 4 bases and J shed 1 base, with 4 bases lying between them. CDR1 and CDR2 (germline): GTSNPN, SVGIG (reference sequence). The CDR3 loop is CAWIENTEAFF. The CDR3, as DNA: TGTGCCTGGATTGAGAACACTGAAGCTTTCTTT.

The V call is TRBV5-4, the J call TRBJ2-7; D is tentatively TRBD1 or TRBD2 (6 bases each). The CDR3 length is 15 residues. Germline V gene lookup returns CDR1 SGHNT and CDR2 YYREEE (reference sequence). The germline V and J ends were trimmed by 0 bases and 3 bases, with 13 bases remaining between them. CDR3 nucleotide sequence: TGTGCCAGCAGCTTGGGGGGGGCGGGCCTCTACGAGCAGTACTTC. Amino acid sequence: CASSLGGAGLYEQYF. The full variable domain, with the rest looked up from reference TRBV5-4 and TRBJ2-7, is ETGVTQSPTHLIKTRGQQVTLRCSSQSGHNTVSWYQQALGQGPQFIFQYYREEENGRGNFPPRFSGLQFPNYSSELNVNALELDDSALYLCASSLGGAGLYEQYFGPGTRLTVT.

The chain links TRBV27 to TRBJ1-2; 9 nucleotides match TRBD1. This CDR3 has 12 amino acids. Germline CDR1 is MNHEY and CDR2 is SMNVEV (reference sequence). With 6 bases clipped from V and 4 bases from J, the junction kept 0 bases outside the gene matches. The CDR3: CASRDRGYGYTF. The CDR3 nucleotides are TGTGCCAGCAGGGACAGGGGCTATGGCTACACCTTC.

The J gene is TRBJ2-2, the V gene TRBV9; 11 nucleotides match TRBD1. CDR1 and CDR2 from the germline V gene are SGDLS and YYNGEE. V lost 5 bases and J lost 2; bases outside the gene matches: 8. CDR3 length equals 17 residues. This CDR3 is CASRGGQGAKNTGELFF. The CDR3 region has the DNA TGTGCCAGCAGAGGAGGACAGGGGGCTAAAAACACCGGGGAGCTGTTTTTT.

The rearrangement uses TRBV27 and TRBJ2-7, with 7 bases that match TRBD2. Germline V gives CDR1 MNHEY, CDR2 SMNVEV (reference sequence). CDR3 length: 15 residues. The J segment lost 0 bases and the V segment lost 5 bases, leaving 7 bases of the junction unmatched. The CDR3 nucleotides read TGTGCCAGCAGTCCGGAACTAGCGATCTCCTACGAGCAGTACTTC. It translates to CASSPELAISYEQYF.

This chain uses TRBV28 with TRBJ1-2, with D possibly TRBD1 on 6 matching bases. Germline assignment: CDR1 MDHEN and CDR2 SYDVKM. This CDR3 is 11 amino acids long. V lost 6 bases and J lost 4, with 6 bases in between. CDR3: CASRDSYGYTF. As DNA, the CDR3 is TGTGCCAGCAGGGACAGCTATGGCTACACCTTC.

The J gene is TRBJ1-2, the V gene TRBV6-1; weak D call: TRBD1 (5 bases). Trimming took off 6 bases at V and 4 bases at J, with 6 bases between the two ends. The germline CDR1 and CDR2 sequences are MNHNS and SASEGT. This CDR3 is 11 amino acids long. The CDR3 spells CASRDSYGYTF. The CDR3 nucleotides read TGTGCCAGCAGAGACAGCTATGGCTACACCTTC.

The CDR3 DNA reads TGTGCCAGCAGTTCGACTAGCTCAGAGACCCAGTACTTC. This encodes CASSSTSSETQYF. The chain has TRBV2 and TRBJ2-5; the match to TRBD2 covers 7 bases. The germline V gene encodes CDR1 SNHLY and CDR2 FYNNEI. The V gene end was trimmed by 5 bases and the J gene end by 4 bases; junction bases not matched to a gene: 4. The CDR3 is 13 residues long.

The rearrangement links TRBV30 to TRBJ1-2; D is perhaps TRBD1 (6 bases). Germline lookup yields CDR1 GTSNPN and CDR2 SVGIG (reference sequence). This CDR3 is built from 13 residues. V lost 5 bases to trimming and J lost 4 bases, with 14 bases between them. For the CDR3, the DNA is TGTGCCTGGGGTACAGGGTTGGCCTATGGCTACACCTTC. It translates to CAWGTGLAYGYTF.

The V gene is TRBV25-1, the J gene TRBJ2-7; D is unclear. Germline V gives CDR1 MGHDK, CDR2 SYGVNS. The CDR3 totals 13 residues. V gave up 1 base and J gave up 7 bases, with 11 bases separating them. The CDR3 protein is CASSESLVGEQYF. The CDR3 nucleotides are TGTGCCAGCAGTGAATCCCTTGTTGGTGAGCAGTACTTC.

This clone appeared a single time. This sequence joins TRBV9 and TRBJ2-1, with 10 positions matching TRBD2. The germline CDR1 and CDR2 sequences are SGDLS and YYNGEE. This CDR3 spans 15 amino acids. Trimming at V came to 3 bases and at J to 8 bases, leaving 8 bases not matched to a gene. DNA for the CDR3: TGTGCCAGCAGCGAGCGGGAGGGAACTGCGGATGAGCAGTTCTTC. Protein sequence: CASSEREGTADEQFF.

V and J are TRBV29-1 and TRBJ2-1; the match to TRBD2 covers 12 bases. V lost 2 bases and J lost 6; bases outside the gene matches: 5. The CDR3 consists of 15 residues. Germline CDR1 SQVTM, CDR2 ANQGSEA. The CDR3 coding sequence is TGCAGCGTTGAACTGACTAGCGGGAGTTTCAATGAGCAGTTCTTC. Translation: CSVELTSGSFNEQFF.

The genes are TRBV29-1 and TRBJ2-1; 12 bases are shared with TRBD2. Germline lookup yields CDR1 SQVTM and CDR2 ANQGSEA. V was pared by 0 bases and J by 9 bases, with 6 bases of the junction left unmatched. CDR3 size: 15 residues. CDR3 sequence: CSVEDLQTSGSEQFF. As DNA, the CDR3 is TGCAGCGTTGAAGATCTTCAGACTAGCGGGAGTGAGCAGTTCTTC.

The chain carries TRBV2 and TRBJ1-4; D gene unclear. The CDR3 covers 13 residues. Germline V gene data show CDR1 as SNHLY and CDR2 as FYNNEI. The V end lost 6 bases, the J end lost 8 bases, and 13 bases lay between the germline ends. The CDR3 loop is CASRGNRHEKLFF. CDR3 coding DNA: TGTGCCAGCAGGGGGAACAGACACGAAAAACTGTTTTTT.

The rearrangement uses TRBV19 and TRBJ1-5; possibly TRBD1 for D (5 bases). CDR1 and CDR2 from the germline V gene are LNHDA and SQIVND (reference sequence). This CDR3 is 13 amino acids long. Trimming removed 6 bases from V and 5 bases from J, with 11 bases in between. The CDR3 nucleotides read TGTGCCAGTAGCCCAGGGTTACATCAGCCCCAGCATTTT. Translating gives CASSPGLHQPQHF.

The J gene is TRBJ1-5, the V gene TRBV28; maybe TRBD1 (6 bases). With 6 bases removed from V and 0 bases from J, the gap between germline ends came to 9 bases. Germline V gives CDR1 MDHEN, CDR2 SYDVKM. The CDR3 extends over 14 amino acids. CDR3 loop: CASSKGGSNQPQHF. The CDR3 nucleotides are TGTGCCAGCAGCAAGGGGGGTAGCAATCAGCCCCAGCATTTT.

The chain employs TRBV6-6 and TRBJ1-2; D ambiguous. V was shortened by 2 bases and J by 6 bases, with 16 bases between the two germline ends. The germline CDR1 and CDR2 sequences are MNHNY and SVGAGI (reference sequence). This CDR3 is 15 amino acids long. CDR3 residues: CASSYPGEGLDGYTF. Here the CDR3 DNA reads TGTGCCAGCAGTTACCCCGGGGAGGGCTTGGATGGCTACACCTTC.

This rearrangement joins TRBV7-9 to TRBJ2-1; 7 nucleotides agree with TRBD2. The germline CDR1 and CDR2 sequences are SEHNR and FQNEAQ (reference sequence). This CDR3 spans 14 amino acids. The V gene end was trimmed by 1 base and the J gene end by 7 bases; junction bases not matched to a gene: 4. CDR3 protein: CASSLGDYQNEQFF. The CDR3 DNA reads as TGTGCCAGCAGCTTAGGGGACTACCAGAATGAGCAGTTCTTC.

The V call is TRBV28, the J call TRBJ2-2; D is undetermined. The germline V gene has CDR1 MDHEN and CDR2 SYDVKM. This CDR3 comprises 14 residues. V was shortened by 8 bases and J by 4 bases, with 14 bases between the two germline ends. Here the CDR3 reads CASLALAATGELFF. CDR3 bases: TGTGCCAGCCTCGCCTTGGCAGCCACCGGGGAGCTGTTTTTT.

This chain links TRBV27 with TRBJ1-1, with 7 bases lining up with TRBD1. This CDR3 has 15 amino acids. After removal of 6 bases from V and 1 base from J, the junction contained 8 bases not matched to a gene. Germline CDR1 reads MNHEY; CDR2 reads SMNVEV (reference sequence). The CDR3, as DNA: TGTGCCAGCAGAGGCCACAGGGGCGCGAACACTGAAGCTTTCTTT. This sequence encodes CASRGHRGANTEAFF.

The V and J genes are TRBV28 and TRBJ2-7; D is ambiguous. Trimming pared 9 bases from V and 2 bases from J, leaving 14 bases between. Per germline, CDR1 MDHEN and CDR2 SYDVKM. This CDR3 region has 13 residues. The CDR3 protein is CASQTELTYEQYF. The CDR3 region has the DNA TGTGCCAGTCAGACGGAACTTACCTACGAGCAGTACTTC.

This rearrangement joins TRBV28 to TRBJ2-1; D tentatively reads TRBD1 or TRBD2 (6 bases each). The CDR3 is 16 residues long. Trimming removed 5 bases from V and 1 base from J, with 15 bases in between. Germline loops: CDR1 MDHEN, CDR2 SYDVKM. This CDR3 is CASSPPGAGSYNEQFF. The CDR3 nucleotides are TGTGCCAGCAGTCCCCCGGGGGCAGGATCCTACAATGAGCAGTTCTTC.

The chain recombines TRBV5-1 with TRBJ2-3; TRBD1 matches at 9 bases. CDR3 length equals 14 residues. Unmatched junction bases numbered 3, after V lost 3 bases and J lost 4 bases. CDR1 is SGHRS and CDR2 is YFSETQ in the germline V gene. The CDR3: CASSSWDRADTQYF. DNA for the CDR3: TGCGCCAGCAGCTCCTGGGACAGGGCAGATACGCAGTATTTT.

The gene calls are TRBV28 and TRBJ2-1; D gene uncertain. Germline values: CDR1 MDHEN, CDR2 SYDVKM. The CDR3 consists of 12 residues. V was trimmed by 8 bases and J by 7 bases, leaving 12 bases between them. Here the CDR3 DNA reads TGTGCCAGCGGCCCTTGGGTGAATGAGCAGTTCTTC. It yields the protein CASGPWVNEQFF.

J is TRBJ2-7 and V is TRBV5-6; TRBD2 is a possible D gene (5 bases). Germline-derived CDR1 and CDR2 are SGHDT and YYEEEE. The V and J ends lost 4 bases and 5 bases respectively, with 19 bases between them. There are 15 residues in the CDR3. CDR3 protein: CASSQRADKANEQYF. The DNA of the CDR3 is TGTGCCAGCAGCCAGAGGGCCGATAAGGCAAACGAGCAGTACTTC.